The source of this T cell receptor (beta chain) is a study of T cells in Graves' hyperthyroidism and ophthalmopathy. Study-level information: Peripheral blood was drawn at first diagnosis, prior to all treatment. Whole-study findings and limits: Researchers found most expanded thyroid clonotypes above 0.001 in blood as well. Stable hyperthyroidism and ophthalmopathy were separated using 13 V-J signatures.

Of note for this clonotype: Its antigen is as yet unknown.

Amplification yielded TCR beta CDR3 regions, with RNA transcripts as the source. First-round RT-PCR of the TCR CDR3 relied on the HTBI primer set. TCRdb used MiXCR to reprocess the multiplex PCR reads, holding one entry per CDR3 protein. The sample includes a few hundred thousand distinct CDR3 sequences, 15% to 20% of them seen just once. V was pared by 0 bases and J by 5 bases, with 12 bases of the junction left unmatched. CDR3 length: 16 residues. Germline V gives CDR1 DFQATT, CDR2 SNEGSKA (reference sequence). Sequenced input: blood. The clonotype was recovered from a woman in her forties or fifties with Graves' hyperthyroidism. This rearrangement joins TRBV20-1 to TRBJ1-2; 7 bases fit TRBD1. The CDR3 reads CSARDYGDTRGYGYTF. The DNA of the CDR3 is TGCAGTGCTAGAGATTATGGGGACACCAGGGGGTATGGCTACACCTTC.